These 19 T cell receptor beta chains originate from one sample sequenced in a study of response to subunit inactivated influenza vaccine. From the RT-PCR reads, TCRdb called clonotypes with MiXCR, one entry per CDR3 protein. The data contain roughly 790,000 distinct CDR3 sequences, around 20% of them singletons. The sequencing here drew on PBMCs from blood, taken 4 to 6 days after vaccination. These receptors all come from a man aged 45-65 years who received an inactivated influenza vaccine.

This clonotype was detected only a few times. The chain joins TRBV9 to TRBJ2-2, with D maybe TRBD2 (6 bases). Per germline, CDR1 SGDLS and CDR2 YYNGEE. Trimming removed 4 bases from V and 2 bases from J, with 12 bases in between. CDR3 length: 15 residues. The CDR3 DNA follows: TGTGCCAGCAGCCTCGACGGGAGTAACACCGGGGAGCTGTTTTTT. The encoded protein is CASSLDGSNTGELFF.

The chain couples TRBV7-2 to TRBJ2-2; 7 nucleotides match TRBD1. Unmatched junction bases numbered 6, after V lost 8 bases and J lost 0 bases. Per the germline V gene, CDR1 is SGHTA and CDR2 is FQGNSA. The CDR3 totals 15 residues. CDR3 nucleotide sequence: TGTGCCAGCCGACTTGACAGGGCGAACACCGGGGAGCTGTTTTTT. This gives the protein CASRLDRANTGELFF.

The chain uses TRBV6-5 and TRBJ1-1, with D maybe TRBD1 (5 bases). The germline CDR1 and CDR2 sequences are MNHEY and SVGAGI. V was pared by 0 bases and J by 10 bases, with 9 bases between. The CDR3 has 12 amino acids. The CDR3 DNA reads TGTGCCAGCAGTTACTCTGCAGGGCCAGCTTTCTTT. Protein: CASSYSAGPAFF.

This sequence joins TRBV7-2 and TRBJ1-2, with D possibly TRBD1 on 6 matching bases. The CDR3 runs to 14 residues. V lost 5 bases and J 7 bases, leaving 17 bases between the germline ends. Germline CDR1 and CDR2: SGHTA and FQGNSA. The CDR3 reads CASSPLGQGLGYTF. The CDR3 bases are TGTGCCAGCAGCCCGCTAGGGCAGGGGCTTGGCTACACCTTC.

V gene TRBV5-1 combines with J gene TRBJ1-5; perhaps TRBD1 as D (6 bases). The V gene lost 4 bases and the J gene lost 7 bases, with 21 bases spanning the gap. This CDR3 spans 16 amino acids. Germline V gene data show CDR1 as SGHRS and CDR2 as YFSETQ. In DNA, the CDR3 is TGCGCCAGCAGCGCGTTGGGGGGCGCGGACGGCCAGCCCCAGCATTTT. Translated: CASSALGGADGQPQHF.

This chain links TRBV7-2 with TRBJ2-1; D uncertain. Germline CDR1 SGHTA, CDR2 FQGNSA. CDR3 length: 14 amino acids. V dropped 8 bases and J dropped 2 bases, with 13 bases sitting between them. This CDR3 reads CASATTGPYNEQFF. The DNA of the CDR3 is TGTGCCAGCGCTACCACCGGTCCCTACAATGAGCAGTTCTTC.

The rearrangement uses TRBV4-1 and TRBJ2-7, with D hard to call. The CDR3 contains 13 residues. Germline-derived CDR1 and CDR2 are MGHRA and YSYEKL. Trimming left V 5 bases short and J 1 base short, with 9 bases between. The CDR3 nucleotides are TGCGCCAGCAGCGTATTCCGGTCCTACGAGCAGTACTTC. This translates into CASSVFRSYEQYF.

V is TRBV20-1 and J is TRBJ2-6; 8 bases match TRBD1. V was clipped by 1 base and J by 1 base; unmatched bases: 9. The CDR3 contains 18 residues. Germline CDR1 and CDR2: DFQATT and SNEGSKA (reference sequence). CDR3 sequence: CSARAHGQGASGANVLTF. As DNA, the CDR3 is TGCAGTGCTAGAGCCCATGGACAGGGAGCATCTGGGGCCAACGTCCTGACTTTC.

This clonotype showed up just a few times. The V gene is TRBV7-2, the J gene TRBJ1-6, with TRBD1 identical over 7 bases. CDR3 length: 16 amino acids. The germline CDR1 and CDR2 sequences are SGHTA and FQGNSA. Trimming at V came to 8 bases and at J to 9 bases, leaving 16 bases not matched to a gene. Here the CDR3 reads CASCKTDRVYGSPLHF. The CDR3 DNA is TGTGCCAGCTGCAAAACCGACAGGGTATACGGTTCACCCCTCCACTTT.

This chain joins TRBV7-8 and TRBJ2-5; 8 bases agree with TRBD2. The CDR3 extends over 16 amino acids. V gave up 0 bases and J gave up 4 bases; unmatched junction bases: 7. Germline V lookup: CDR1 SGHVS, CDR2 FQNEAQ. The CDR3 is CASSLAHGLAGETQYF. The DNA of the CDR3 is TGTGCCAGCAGCTTAGCGCATGGGCTAGCGGGAGAGACCCAGTACTTC.

Only a few counts were recorded for this clonotype. V is TRBV7-3 and J is TRBJ2-3, with TRBD2 identical over 11 bases. This CDR3 comprises 15 residues. The V segment lost 6 bases and the J segment 6 bases; nucleotides outside the gene matches: 8. Germline CDR1 is SGHTA and CDR2 is FQGTGA. In DNA form, the CDR3 reads TGTGCCAGCAGTCCGACTAGCGGGACTGGTGATACGCAGTATTTT. Its translation: CASSPTSGTGDTQYF. Full variable domain (rest looked up from reference TRBV7-3 and TRBJ2-3): GAGVSQTPSNKVTEKGKYVELRCDPISGHTALYWYRQSLGQGPEFLIYFQGTGAADDSGLPNDRFFAVRPEGSVSTLKIQRTERGDSAVYLCASSPTSGTGDTQYFGPGTRLTVL.

In this sample, this clonotype turned up a few times. The CDR3 is CAWSVPDRGPDTQYF. The CDR3 nucleotides read TGTGCCTGGAGTGTACCGGACAGGGGCCCAGATACGCAGTATTTT. The chain links TRBV30 to TRBJ2-3, with TRBD1 matching over 9 bases. Germline loops: CDR1 GTSNPN, CDR2 SVGIG (reference sequence). J gave up 4 bases and V 0 bases, and 5 bases lay outside the gene matches. CDR3 size: 15 residues.

This clonotype was seen many times. The gene calls are TRBV6-5 and TRBJ2-1; D is perhaps TRBD1 (5 bases). Germline loops: CDR1 MNHEY, CDR2 SVGAGI. V lost 2 bases and J lost 9, with 14 bases in between. This CDR3 is built from 14 residues. CDR3 loop: CASSYAGPQGEQFF. For the CDR3, the DNA is TGTGCCAGCAGTTACGCCGGACCGCAGGGTGAGCAGTTCTTC.

This clonotype has only a few counts. This sequence joins TRBV6-2 or TRBV6-3 and TRBJ2-1, with D possibly TRBD2 on 5 matching bases. CDR3 length equals 15 residues. V lost 5 bases and J 4 bases, leaving 15 bases between the germline ends. The germline V gene encodes CDR1 MNHEY and CDR2 SVGEGT. The DNA for the CDR3 is TGTGCCAGCAGTCACTACAGCGGACGTTACAATGAGCAGTTCTTC. Translated, it gives CASSHYSGRYNEQFF.

This chain links TRBV7-9 with TRBJ1-4, with 10 bases identical to TRBD1. The CDR3 is made up of 16 amino acids. V shed 4 bases, J shed 5 bases, and the junction held 7 bases outside the gene matches. From germline, CDR1 is SEHNR and CDR2 FQNEAQ (reference sequence). CDR3 coding DNA: TGTGCCAGCAGCTATGGACAGGGGGTCGCCAATGAAAAACTGTTTTTT. Translation: CASSYGQGVANEKLFF.

This clonotype turned up a few times. This chain links TRBV18 with TRBJ2-2; TRBD2 matches 9 bases. V was clipped by 1 base and J by 0 bases; unmatched bases: 3. Germline V gene lookup returns CDR1 KGHSH and CDR2 LQKENI. This CDR3 has 17 residues. CDR3 residues: CASSPLLAGTNTGELFF. In nucleotides, the CDR3 is TGTGCCAGCTCACCACTCCTAGCGGGGACGAACACCGGGGAGCTGTTTTTT.

With regard to this clonotype: Its ends do not fully match the called genes, so a read error is possible. The chain recombines TRBV7-9 with TRBJ1-2; D is unclear. The CDR3 totals 15 residues. Germline V gives CDR1 SEHNR, CDR2 FQNEAQ (reference sequence). CDR3 residues: CASSSPGGQRGGFTF. The CDR3 DNA sequence: TGTGCCAGCAGCTCCCCCGGAGGTCAAAGAGGAGGCTTCACCTTC.

The V and J genes are TRBV3-1 and TRBJ2-6, with D perhaps assigned TRBD1 or TRBD2 (5 bases each). This CDR3 is built from 17 residues. The ends were cut back, 4 bases at V and 2 bases at J, with 15 bases in the middle. Germline CDR1 reads LGHDT; CDR2 reads YNNKEL (reference sequence). In DNA, the CDR3 is TGTGCCAGCAGCCTTGGGACCGGGTTGGCTGGGGCCAACGTCCTGACTTTC. The encoded protein is CASSLGTGLAGANVLTF.

This clonotype was picked up a small number of times. This sequence joins TRBV10-2 and TRBJ1-1; possible D gene TRBD1, 6 bases. Trimming took off 4 bases at V and 6 bases at J, with 15 bases between the two ends. This CDR3 comprises 14 residues. Looked up from germline, CDR1 is WSHSY and CDR2 is SAAADI. The DNA of the CDR3 is TGCGCCAGCAGTGGGATCCAGGGGTGGGCTGAAGCTTTCTTT. Amino acid sequence: CASSGIQGWAEAFF.